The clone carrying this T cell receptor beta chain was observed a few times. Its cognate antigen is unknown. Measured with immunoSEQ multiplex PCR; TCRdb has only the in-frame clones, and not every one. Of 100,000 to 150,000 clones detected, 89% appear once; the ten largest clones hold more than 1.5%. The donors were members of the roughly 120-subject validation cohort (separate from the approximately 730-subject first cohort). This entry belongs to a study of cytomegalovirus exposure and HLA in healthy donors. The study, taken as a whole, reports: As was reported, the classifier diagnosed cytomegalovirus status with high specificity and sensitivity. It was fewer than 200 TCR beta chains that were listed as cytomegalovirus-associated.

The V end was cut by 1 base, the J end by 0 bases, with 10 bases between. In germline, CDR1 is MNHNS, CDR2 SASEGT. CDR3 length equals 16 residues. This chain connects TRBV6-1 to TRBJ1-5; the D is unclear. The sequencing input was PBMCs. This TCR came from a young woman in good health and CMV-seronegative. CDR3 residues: CASSEGQVYSNQPQHF. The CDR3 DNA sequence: TGTGCCAGCAGTGAAGGGCAGGTATATAGCAATCAGCCCCAGCATTTT.